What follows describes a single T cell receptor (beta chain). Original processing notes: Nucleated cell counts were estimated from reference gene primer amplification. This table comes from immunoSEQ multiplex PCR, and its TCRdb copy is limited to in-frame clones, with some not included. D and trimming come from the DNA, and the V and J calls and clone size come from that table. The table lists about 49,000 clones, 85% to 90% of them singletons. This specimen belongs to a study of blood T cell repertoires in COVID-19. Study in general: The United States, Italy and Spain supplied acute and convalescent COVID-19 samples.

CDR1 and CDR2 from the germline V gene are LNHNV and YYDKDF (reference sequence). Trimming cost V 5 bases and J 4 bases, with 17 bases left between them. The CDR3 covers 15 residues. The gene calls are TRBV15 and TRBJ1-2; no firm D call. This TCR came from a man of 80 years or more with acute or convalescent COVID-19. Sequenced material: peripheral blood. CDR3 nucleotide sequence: TGTGCCACCAGCCGTACCCAGGAATACATCTATGGCTACACCTTC. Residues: CATSRTQEYIYGYTF.